This record concerns one TCR beta chain sequence. Clinical history as reported by participants underpinned cohort assignment. This specimen comes from a study of blood T cell repertoires in COVID-19. Study background: Recovered status in Cohort 3 required two negative PCRs, clearance, or symptom resolution. T cells, B-cell-depleted T cells, or PBMCs provided the cDNA or gDNA that served as material. Researchers got acute and convalescent COVID-19 samples from the United States, Italy and Spain.

With 5 bases removed from V and 3 bases from J, the gap between germline ends came to 10 bases. The CDR3 runs 13 residues. Germline CDR1 is MNHEY and CDR2 is SVGAGI. Generated by immunoSEQ multiplex PCR, the TCRdb table keeps only in-frame clones and is missing some. The repertoire holds some 330,000 clones, with about 90% as singletons. The sample was PBMCs or T cells enriched from blood (not recorded which). This receptor was identified in a man between 40 and 49 years old in a cohort exposed to, infected with or recovered from COVID-19 (not recorded which). The chain employs TRBV6-5 and TRBJ1-2, with a tentative D call TRBD1 (5 bases). CDR3 nucleotide sequence: TGTGCCAGCAGTCCAGGGAACTACTATGGCTACACCTTC. Amino acids: CASSPGNYYGYTF.